This T cell receptor (beta chain) was identified in a study of blood T cell repertoires in COVID-19. Study overall: COVID-19 samples, acute and convalescent, were from the United States, Italy and Spain.

Using immunoSEQ multiplex PCR, the repertoire was profiled, and TCRdb retains in-frame clones only, with some absent. The sample lists about 280,000 clones; roughly 90% were seen once. Germline CDR1 LNHNV, CDR2 YYDKDF (reference sequence). The V and J ends lost 4 bases and 5 bases, in that order; junction bases with no gene match: 17. The CDR3 loop spans 18 amino acids. This clonotype originated in a man aged 40-49 years who had been exposed to COVID-19. The sequenced sample was PBMCs or T cells enriched from blood (not recorded which). This chain uses TRBV15 with TRBJ2-5, with 9 bases that match TRBD2. CDR3 sequence: CATSTKIEPGTSWETQYF. In DNA, the CDR3 is TGTGCCACCAGCACAAAGATCGAGCCCGGGACTAGCTGGGAGACCCAGTACTTC.